This T cell receptor beta chain was identified in a study of cytomegalovirus exposure and HLA in healthy donors. On the study more broadly: Drawn from HLA-typed donors, 80 million to 95 million unique TCRs were held in an early data release.

For this clone: Its specificity is not known.

Researchers ran the PCR with 60 Vbeta and 13 Jbeta primers. Sequenced by immunoSEQ multiplex PCR; TCRdb stores in-frame clones only, minus some. In the table there are about 150,000 clones, roughly 85% of which are singletons. CDR3 length: 15 residues. Germline lookup yields CDR1 ENHRY and CDR2 SYGVKD. Trimming stripped 5 bases from V and 3 bases from J, with 14 bases between. General study results and limits: In a later analysis, several top co-occurrence clusters appeared linked to parvovirus B19, influenza, CMV and Epstein-Barr virus. Researchers catalogued some 160 TCR beta chains as cytomegalovirus-associated.

The sequence was obtained from a man aged 35 to 55 in good health and CMV-seropositive. The sequenced sample was PBMCs. The V gene is TRBV10-3, the J gene TRBJ2-1, with D possibly matching TRBD1 (5 bases). The CDR3 protein is CAISLQGEGYNEQFF. The CDR3 DNA sequence: TGTGCCATCAGTCTCCAGGGTGAAGGCTACAATGAGCAGTTCTTC.